A single sample gave rise to the 5 T cell receptor beta chains below, sequenced in a study of Tregs in tolerant kidney transplant recipients. Here immunoSEQ multiplex PCR was the method, and the copy in TCRdb shows in-frame clones only, minus some. The sample holds about 8,300 clones, around a third seen once. Recipient PBMCs carried a CFSE label and met irradiated graft donor PBMCs for five to seven days before FACS sorting. What these receptors recognize is not known. This material consisted of CD8+ T cells from blood cultured with allogeneic cells, taken before the transplant. The receptors originated from a human patient who received a combined kidney and bone marrow transplant.

In this sample, this clone is medium-sized. V and J are TRBV27 and TRBJ2-6, with D unresolved. V lost 2 bases to trimming and J lost 1 base, with 3 bases between them. Germline assignment: CDR1 MNHEY and CDR2 SMNVEV (reference sequence). CDR3 length equals 14 residues. CDR3 region: CASSLLSGANVLTF. The CDR3 DNA is TGTGCCAGCAGTTTACTGTCTGGGGCCAACGTCCTGACTTTC.

The chain has TRBV11-3 and TRBJ2-5; 7 bases agree with TRBD2. CDR1 is SGHNT and CDR2 is YENEEA in the germline V gene. The junction had 5 bases not matched to a gene; V was cut back by 2 bases and J by 5 bases. The CDR3 is 14 amino acids. CDR3 sequence (DNA): TGTGCCAGCAGCTTAAGCGGGAATGCGGAGACCCAGTACTTC. Translated, it gives CASSLSGNAETQYF.

This clone turned up a few times. This chain connects TRBV7-9 to TRBJ2-3, with 10 bases fitting TRBD1. Looked up from germline, CDR1 is SEHNR and CDR2 is FQNEAQ (reference sequence). The CDR3 has 17 amino acids. J was trimmed by 2 bases and V by 5 bases; bases with no gene match: 10. The CDR3 is CASSPLGTGVITDTQYF. Written as DNA, the CDR3 is TGTGCCAGCAGCCCCCTGGGGACAGGGGTTATCACAGATACGCAGTATTTT.

V is TRBV7-3 and J is TRBJ1-4; 7 bases are shared with TRBD1. The J segment lost 0 bases and the V segment lost 1 base, leaving 2 bases of the junction unmatched. The germline V gene has CDR1 SGHTA and CDR2 FQGTGA. The CDR3 spans 16 residues. CDR3 DNA: TGTGCCAGCAGCTTAATCCAGGGGGCAACTAATGAAAAACTGTTTTTT. It yields the protein CASSLIQGATNEKLFF.

In regard to this clone: The same CDR3 is also encoded by other DNA sequences in this sample. The rearrangement uses TRBV6-1 and TRBJ2-7, with D perhaps matching TRBD2 (5 bases). With 7 bases removed from V and 2 bases from J, the gap between germline ends came to 15 bases. Per germline, CDR1 MNHNS and CDR2 SASEGT. This CDR3 is built from 14 residues. CDR3 sequence (DNA): TGTGCCAGCAATATAAGGGAGACGGCCTACGAGCAGTACTTC. Residues: CASNIRETAYEQYF.